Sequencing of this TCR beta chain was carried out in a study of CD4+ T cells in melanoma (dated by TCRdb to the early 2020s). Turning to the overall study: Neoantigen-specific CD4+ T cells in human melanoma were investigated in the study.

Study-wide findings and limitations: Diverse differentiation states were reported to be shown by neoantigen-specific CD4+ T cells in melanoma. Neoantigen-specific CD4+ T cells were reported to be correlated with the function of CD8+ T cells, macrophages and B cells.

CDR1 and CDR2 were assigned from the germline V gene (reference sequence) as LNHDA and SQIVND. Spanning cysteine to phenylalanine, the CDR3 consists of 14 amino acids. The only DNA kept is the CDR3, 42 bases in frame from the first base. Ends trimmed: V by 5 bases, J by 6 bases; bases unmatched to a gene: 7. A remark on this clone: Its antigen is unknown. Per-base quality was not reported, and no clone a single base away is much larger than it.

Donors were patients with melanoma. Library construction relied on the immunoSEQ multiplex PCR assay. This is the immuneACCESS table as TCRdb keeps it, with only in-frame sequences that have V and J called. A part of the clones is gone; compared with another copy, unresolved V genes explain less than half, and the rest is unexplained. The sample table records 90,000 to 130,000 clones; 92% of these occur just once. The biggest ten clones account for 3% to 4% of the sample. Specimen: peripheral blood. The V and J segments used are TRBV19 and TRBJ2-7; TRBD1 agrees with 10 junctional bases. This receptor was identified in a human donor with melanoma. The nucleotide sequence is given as TGTGCCAGTAGTGTTCCGGGACAGGGGAGCGAGCAGTACTTC. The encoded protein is CASSVPGQGSEQYF.